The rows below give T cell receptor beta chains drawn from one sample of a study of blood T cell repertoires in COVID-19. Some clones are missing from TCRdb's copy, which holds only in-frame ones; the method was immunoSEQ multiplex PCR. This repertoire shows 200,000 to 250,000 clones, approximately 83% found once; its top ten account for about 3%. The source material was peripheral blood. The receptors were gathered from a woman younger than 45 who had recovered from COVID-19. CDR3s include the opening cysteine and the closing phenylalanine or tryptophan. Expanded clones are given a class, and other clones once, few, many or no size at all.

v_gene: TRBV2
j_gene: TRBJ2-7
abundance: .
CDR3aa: CASSAQSVGSYEQYF

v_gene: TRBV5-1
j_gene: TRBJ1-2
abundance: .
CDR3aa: CASSLEEGSYGYTF

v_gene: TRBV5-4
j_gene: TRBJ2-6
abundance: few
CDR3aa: CASRVGGGEAGANVLTF

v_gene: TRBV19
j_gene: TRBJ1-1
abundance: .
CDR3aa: CASAQELTAKRSMNTEAFF

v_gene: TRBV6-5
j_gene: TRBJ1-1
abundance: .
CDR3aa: CASSQQGAMNTEAFF

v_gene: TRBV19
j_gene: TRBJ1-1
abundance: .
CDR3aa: CASTLQGAGTEAFF

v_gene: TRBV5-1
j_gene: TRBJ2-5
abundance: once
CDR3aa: CASSLELAEETQYF

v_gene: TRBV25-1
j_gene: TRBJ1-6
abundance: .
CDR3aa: CASSESGPLHF

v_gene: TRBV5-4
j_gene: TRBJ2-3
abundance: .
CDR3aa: CASSSSTDTQYF

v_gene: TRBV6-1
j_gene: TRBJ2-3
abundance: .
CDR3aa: CASSEWAPDTQYF

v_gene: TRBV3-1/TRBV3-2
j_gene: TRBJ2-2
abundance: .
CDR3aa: CASSLWTSGGARTGELFF

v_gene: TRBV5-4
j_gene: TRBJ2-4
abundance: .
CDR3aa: CASSSRGGAGKNIQYF

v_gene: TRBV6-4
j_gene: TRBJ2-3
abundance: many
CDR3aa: CASSELAGGPDTQYF

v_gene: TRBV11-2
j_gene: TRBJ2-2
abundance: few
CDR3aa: CASSSGQGDTGELFF

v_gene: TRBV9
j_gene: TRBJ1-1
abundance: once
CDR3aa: CASSPRGTSEAFF

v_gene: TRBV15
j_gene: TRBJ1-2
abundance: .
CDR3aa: CATSRDRDRGSGYTF

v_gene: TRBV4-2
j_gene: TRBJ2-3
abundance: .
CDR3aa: CASSQDEAGLGLSTDTQYF

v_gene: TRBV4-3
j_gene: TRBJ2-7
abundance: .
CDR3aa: CASSQGTGGAEQYF

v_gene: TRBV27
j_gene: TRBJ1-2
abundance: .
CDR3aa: CASSFLGAGLYGYTF

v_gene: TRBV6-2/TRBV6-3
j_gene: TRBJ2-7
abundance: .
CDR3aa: CASSRLIIGTSAEQYF

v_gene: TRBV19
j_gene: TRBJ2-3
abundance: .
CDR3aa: CASRTPGLLTDTQYF

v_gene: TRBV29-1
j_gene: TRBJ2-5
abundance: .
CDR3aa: CSVRGRGRETQYF

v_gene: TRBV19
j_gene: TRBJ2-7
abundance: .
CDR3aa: CASKKQGGYEQYF

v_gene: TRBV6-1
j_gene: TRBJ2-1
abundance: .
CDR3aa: CASSEVSLGQVF

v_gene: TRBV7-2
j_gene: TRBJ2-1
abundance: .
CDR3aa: CASSTSGGTFNEQFF

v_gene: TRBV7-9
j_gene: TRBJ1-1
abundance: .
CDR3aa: CASSNLQGNTEAFF

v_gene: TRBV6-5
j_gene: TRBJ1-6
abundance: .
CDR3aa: CASSYSRGNSPLHF

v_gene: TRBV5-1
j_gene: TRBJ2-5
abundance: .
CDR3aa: CASTQAPQETQYF

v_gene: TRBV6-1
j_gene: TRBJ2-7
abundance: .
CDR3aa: CASSEGTAYEQYF

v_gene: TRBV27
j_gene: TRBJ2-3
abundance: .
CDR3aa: CASTRGGSTDTQYF